This TCR beta chain was sequenced in a study of post-analysis software for immune sequencing data. Study-level background: Patients had relapsing-remitting, secondary progressive or progressive-relapsing multiple sclerosis; some lacked subtype.

With V trimmed by 7 bases and J by 5 bases, 12 bases remained unmatched. Per germline, CDR1 SGHRS and CDR2 YFSETQ. CDR3 size: 14 residues. On this clonotype: Its antigen is not identified.

Study conclusions and caveats: For normalized Chao1 diversity, multiple sclerosis patients scored significantly lower than controls did. With TRBV5-6, TRBV5-1 and TRBV20-1 included, a handful of TRBV segments were more frequent in patients than in controls.

Carried by the TCR beta cDNA libraries were unique molecular identifiers. Researchers reported roughly 510,000 cDNA molecules coming from around 1 to 10 million T cells. TCRdb processed the PCR reads anew with MiXCR; each CDR3 protein has one entry. The repertoire holds roughly 670,000 distinct CDR3 sequences, roughly three fifths seen once, with about 11% in the top ten. The V and J genes are TRBV5-1 and TRBJ2-7; TRBD2 agrees at 7 bases. This TCR was sampled from a girl aged 2-9 years with multiple sclerosis. The sequenced material came from blood. CDR3 sequence: CASDPHGEGNEQYF. CDR3 DNA sequence: TGCGCCAGCGACCCTCACGGGGAGGGTAACGAGCAGTACTTC.